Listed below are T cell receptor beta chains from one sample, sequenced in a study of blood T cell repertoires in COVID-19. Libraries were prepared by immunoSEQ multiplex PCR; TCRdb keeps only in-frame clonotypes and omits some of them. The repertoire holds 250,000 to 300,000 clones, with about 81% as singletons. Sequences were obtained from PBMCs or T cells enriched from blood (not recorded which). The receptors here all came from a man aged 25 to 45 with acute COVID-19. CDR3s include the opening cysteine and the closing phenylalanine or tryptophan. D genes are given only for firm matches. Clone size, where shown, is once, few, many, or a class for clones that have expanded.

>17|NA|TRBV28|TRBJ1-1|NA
TGTGCCAGCAGTGCCCTGGGCAGAACCTCAAGCAACACTGAAGCTTTCTTT
CASSALGRTSSNTEAFF
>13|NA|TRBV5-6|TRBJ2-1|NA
TGTGCCAGCAGCTTGGCCGGGTTCAATGAGCAGTTCTTC
CASSLAGFNEQFF
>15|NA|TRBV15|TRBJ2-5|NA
TGTGCCACCAGCAGCGCCAGACAGATCCAAGAGACCCAGTACTTC
CATSSARQIQETQYF
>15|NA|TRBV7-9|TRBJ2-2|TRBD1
TGTGCCAGCAGCTTAGTTCAGGGGGCCACCGGGGAGCTGTTTTTT
CASSLVQGATGELFF
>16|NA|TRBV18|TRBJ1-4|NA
TGTGCCAGCTCAAGGAATCGGGGGTCTACTAATGAAAAACTGTTTTTT
CASSRNRGSTNEKLFF
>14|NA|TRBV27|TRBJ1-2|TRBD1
TGTGCCAGCAGTACCACAGGGGCATCCTATGGCTACACCTTC
CASSTTGASYGYTF
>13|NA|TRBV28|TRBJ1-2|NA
TGTGCCAGCAGTTCCATTCAGGGCCGCGGCTACACCTTC
CASSSIQGRGYTF
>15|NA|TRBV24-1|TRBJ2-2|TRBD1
TGTGCCACCAGCCGAACAGGGGGCTACACCGGGGAGCTGTTTTTT
CATSRTGGYTGELFF
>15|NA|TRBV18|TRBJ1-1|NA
TGTGCCAGCTCACCACGGGCAGTAATGAACACTGAAGCTTTCTTT
CASSPRAVMNTEAFF
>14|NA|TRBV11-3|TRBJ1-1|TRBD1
TGTGCCAGCAGCTTAACGACAGGGGTCACTGAAGCTTTCTTT
CASSLTTGVTEAFF
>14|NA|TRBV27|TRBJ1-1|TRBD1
TGTGCCAGCAGCCACGGGACAGAGAACACTGAAGCTTTCTTT
CASSHGTENTEAFF
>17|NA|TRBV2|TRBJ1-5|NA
TGTGCCAGCAGTGAATCTCGAGGGCGGGGAAGCAATCAGCCCCAGCATTTT
CASSESRGRGSNQPQHF
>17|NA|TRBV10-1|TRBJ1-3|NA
TGCGCCAGCAGTGAAGCCGGAGGGGCCTACTCTGGAAACACCATATATTTT
CASSEAGGAYSGNTIYF
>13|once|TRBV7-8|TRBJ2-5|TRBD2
TGTGCCAGCAGCCGGACTAGCTTAGAGACCCAGTACTTC
CASSRTSLETQYF
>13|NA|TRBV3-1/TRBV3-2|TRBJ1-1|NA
TGTGCCAGCAGCCAAGATGCTCAGATGGAAGCTTTCTTT
CASSQDAQMEAFF
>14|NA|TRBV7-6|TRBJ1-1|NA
TGTGCCAGCAGCTTGCAGTCCATGAACACTGAAGCTTTCTTT
CASSLQSMNTEAFF
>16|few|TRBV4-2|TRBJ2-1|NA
TGTGCCAGCAGCCAAGGCACTACCGGCCCTCAACATGAGCAGTTCTTC
CASSQGTTGPQHEQFF
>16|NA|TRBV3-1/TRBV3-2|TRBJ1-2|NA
TGTGCCAGCAGCCAACCCCTTGGGAGGGGAGGGAAAGGCTACACCTTC
CASSQPLGRGGKGYTF
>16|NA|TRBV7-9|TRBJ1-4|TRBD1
TGTGCCAGCAGCTTAGGGGACAACAGGGGGAACGAAAAACTGTTTTTT
CASSLGDNRGNEKLFF
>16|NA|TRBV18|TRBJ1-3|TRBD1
TGTGCCAGCTCACCAATACCGGACAGGGCTGGAAACACCATATATTTT
CASSPIPDRAGNTIYF
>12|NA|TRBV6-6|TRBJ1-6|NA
TGTGCCAGCCGAGTCCGCGTTTCACCCCTCCACTTT
CASRVRVSPLHF
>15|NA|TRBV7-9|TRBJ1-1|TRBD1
TGTGCCAGCAGCTCCCGGACAGGGATGAACACTGAAGCTTTCTTT
CASSSRTGMNTEAFF
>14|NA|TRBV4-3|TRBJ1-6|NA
TGCGCCAGCAGCCAAGGGCAGGCGAAATCACCCCTCCACTTT
CASSQGQAKSPLHF
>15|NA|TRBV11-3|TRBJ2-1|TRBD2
TGTGCCAGCAGCTTAAATAGCGGGAGGGCGGGGGAGCAGTTCTTC
CASSLNSGRAGEQFF
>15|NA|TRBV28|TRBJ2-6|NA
TGTGCCAGCAGTCCCCAGGGCAGTGGGGCCAACGTCCTGACTTTC
CASSPQGSGANVLTF
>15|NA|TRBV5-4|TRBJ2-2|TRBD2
TGTGCCACCAAGGGACTACACTCGAACACCGGGGAGCTGTTTTTT
CATKGLHSNTGELFF
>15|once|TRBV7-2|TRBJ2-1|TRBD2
TGTGCCAGCAGCCAGGGACTAGCGGAGAACAATGAGCAGTTCTTC
CASSQGLAENNEQFF
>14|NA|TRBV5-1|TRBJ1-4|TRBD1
TGTGCCAGCAGCTACGACAGGGGTCTCGAAAAACTGTTTTTT
CASSYDRGLEKLFF
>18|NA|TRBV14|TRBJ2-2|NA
TGTGCCAGCAGCCAAGATCGCGGTAAGGAGCGGCGCACCGGGGAGCTGTTTTTT
CASSQDRGKERRTGELFF
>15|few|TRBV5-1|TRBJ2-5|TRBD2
TGCGCCAGCAGCTTCGCGGGGGGCGAGCGGGAGACCCAGTACTTC
CASSFAGGERETQYF
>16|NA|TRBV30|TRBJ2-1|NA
TGTGCCTGGAGTGAGCAAAGCGGCCTTTCTTACAATGAGCAGTTCTTC
CAWSEQSGLSYNEQFF
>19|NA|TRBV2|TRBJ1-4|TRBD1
TGTGCCAGCAGTTACATGCGAAAAGATAGGGGACAGGGTAATGAAAAACTGTTTTTT
CASSYMRKDRGQGNEKLFF
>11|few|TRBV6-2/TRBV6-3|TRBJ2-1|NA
TGTGCCAGCAGTTTGACAGGACCGCGTTTCTTC
CASSLTGPRFF
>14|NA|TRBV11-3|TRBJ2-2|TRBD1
TGTGCCAGCAGCTTCGCAGGGGGCACCGGGGAGCTGTTTTTT
CASSFAGGTGELFF
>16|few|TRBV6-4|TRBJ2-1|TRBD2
TGTGCCAGCAGTGACTCGGCTAGCGGGGGGCATCATGAGCAGTTCTTC
CASSDSASGGHHEQFF
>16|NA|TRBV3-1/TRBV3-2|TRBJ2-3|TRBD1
TGTGCCAGCAGCCAAGGGAAAGGGGGCGTCGCAGATACGCAGTATTTT
CASSQGKGGVADTQYF
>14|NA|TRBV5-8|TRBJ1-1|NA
TGTGCCAGCAGCTATGGGGCGATGAACACTGAAGCTTTCTTT
CASSYGAMNTEAFF
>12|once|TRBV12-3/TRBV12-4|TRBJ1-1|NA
TGTGCCAGCAGTTTGCTGCAGGGCGAAGCTTTCTTT
CASSLLQGEAFF
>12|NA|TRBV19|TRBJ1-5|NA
TGTGCCAGTTGCAGGGTCTTAGGGCCCCAGCATTTT
CASCRVLGPQHF
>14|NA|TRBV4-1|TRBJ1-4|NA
TGCGCCAGCAGCCAAGGTCCAGGGGCGGAAAAACTGTTTTTT
CASSQGPGAEKLFF
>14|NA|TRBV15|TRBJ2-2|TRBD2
TGTGCCACCAGCACCGGGAGGGACACCGGGGAGCTGTTTTTT
CATSTGRDTGELFF
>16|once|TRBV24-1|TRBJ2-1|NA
TGTGCCACCAGTGATTTAGGGGCGGCCTCCTACAATGAGCAGTTCTTC
CATSDLGAASYNEQFF
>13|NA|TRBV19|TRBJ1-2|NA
TGTGCCAGTAGTATGGACATGGTGTTTGGCTACACCTTC
CASSMDMVFGYTF
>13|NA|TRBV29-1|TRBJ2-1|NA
TGCAGCGTTGGTGAGAGACTCGCCAATGAGCAGTTCTTC
CSVGERLANEQFF
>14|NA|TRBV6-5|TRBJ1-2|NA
TGTGCCAGCAATTTTTTAGGGGGTGCAGAGGGCTACACCTTC
CASNFLGGAEGYTF
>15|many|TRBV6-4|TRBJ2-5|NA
TGTGCCAGCAGCCCCGGGACTTCTCCGCGAGAGACCCAGTACTTC
CASSPGTSPRETQYF
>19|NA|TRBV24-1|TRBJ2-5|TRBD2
TGTGCCACCAGTGAGGGGGCTAGCGGGAGAAGGGCAAACCAAGAGACCCAGTACTTC
CATSEGASGRRANQETQYF
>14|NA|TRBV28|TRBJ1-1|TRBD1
TGTGCCAGCTACGAGGGGACAGGGAGAGATGAAGCTTTCTTT
CASYEGTGRDEAFF
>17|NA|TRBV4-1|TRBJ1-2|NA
TGCGCCAGCAGCCAAGTTCTGGGGGAGGGCGCTAACTATGGCTACACCTTC
CASSQVLGEGANYGYTF
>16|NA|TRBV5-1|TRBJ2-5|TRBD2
TGCGCCAGCAGCTTGTCGACTAGCGGGGGGTTAGAGACCCAGTACTTC
CASSLSTSGGLETQYF
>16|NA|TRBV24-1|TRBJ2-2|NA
TGTGCCACCAGTGATCCTGGACAGACAAACACCGGGGAGCTGTTTTTT
CATSDPGQTNTGELFF
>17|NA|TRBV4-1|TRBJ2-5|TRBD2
TGCGCCAGCAGCCAAGATAGGAGCGGGGGACCACAAGAGACCCAGTACTTC
CASSQDRSGGPQETQYF
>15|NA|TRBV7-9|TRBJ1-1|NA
TGTGCCAGTCAAGCTCCAGGGATACGGAACACTGAAGCTTTCTTT
CASQAPGIRNTEAFF
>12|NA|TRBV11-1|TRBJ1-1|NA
TGTGCCAGCAGCCCTCAGACAGAAAGAGCTTTCTTT
CASSPQTERAFF
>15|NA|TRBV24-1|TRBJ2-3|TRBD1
TGTGCCACCAGTGAATGGGACAGGGAAACAGATACGCAGTATTTT
CATSEWDRETDTQYF
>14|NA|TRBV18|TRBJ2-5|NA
TGTGCCAGCCAGGGGACAATAACACAAGAGACCCAGTACTTC
CASQGTITQETQYF
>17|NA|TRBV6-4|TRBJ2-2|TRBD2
TGTGCCAGCAGTCCGACTAGCGGGGTGCGGGGCACCGGGGAGCTGTTTTTT
CASSPTSGVRGTGELFF